This T cell receptor beta chain was captured in a study of blood T cells in healthy people across ages. A second PCR of about 7 to 12 cycles used a sample-barcoded 5' primer and a J-beta primer mix. From the 5' RACE reads, TCRdb called clonotypes with MiXCR, one entry per CDR3 protein. The sample has roughly 1.4 million distinct CDR3 sequences, almost 60% seen once. Each donor gave 9 to 10 milliliters of peripheral blood. This TCR came from a man aged 18 to 29 in good health. The specimen was blood.

The CDR3 is CSVEGQPYEQYF. The CDR3 nucleotides read TGCAGCGTTGAAGGCCAACCCTACGAGCAGTACTTC. This chain uses TRBV29-1 with TRBJ2-7; D ambiguous. The CDR3 sequence is 12 residues long. V dropped 1 base and J dropped 2 bases, with 6 bases sitting between them. CDR1 is SQVTM and CDR2 is ANQGSEA in the germline V gene.